What follows are 7 T cell receptor beta chains derived from one specimen sequenced in a study of shared clonotypes between healthy human individuals. Measured with immunoSEQ multiplex PCR; TCRdb has only the in-frame clones, and not every one. The sample shows around 1.4 million clones, approximately 98.5% of them seen only once. Input material: naive CD4+ T cells sorted from blood. Regarding subset: CD45RA+ positively selected. The receptors were sampled from a man aged 25-45 years in good health.

The rearrangement links TRBV14 to TRBJ2-7; 9 positions agree with TRBD1. CDR1 is SGHDN and CDR2 is FVKESK in the germline V gene. The CDR3 is 13 residues long. Germline trimming cut 1 base from V and 9 bases from J; bases unmatched to any gene: 4. The CDR3, as DNA: TGTGCCAGCAGCCAAGGGACAGGGGCTCGGCAGTACTTC. This translates into CASSQGTGARQYF.

This clone was counted only a few times. This sequence joins TRBV7-9 and TRBJ2-7; 13 bases are a match to TRBD2. This CDR3 is built from 16 residues. V lost 1 base to trimming and J lost 5 bases; unmatched junction nucleotides: 5. CDR1 is SEHNR and CDR2 is FQNEAQ in the germline V gene (reference sequence). The CDR3 DNA reads TGTGCCAGCAGCTTAGATGGACTAGCGGGGGTCGACGAGCAGTACTTC. Translating gives CASSLDGLAGVDEQYF.

Concerning this clone: Other DNA sequences from this sample encode an identical CDR3 as well. This sequence joins TRBV5-1 and TRBJ2-7; D is uncertain. The CDR3 is 13 residues long. Germline values: CDR1 SGHRS, CDR2 YFSETQ. V lost 1 base and J lost 1, with 6 bases in between. CDR3 residues: CASSLISSYEQYF. CDR3 in DNA: TGCGCCAGCAGCTTGATTTCATCCTACGAGCAGTACTTC.

The chain couples TRBV7-9 to TRBJ2-7, with 9 nucleotides matching TRBD1. Germline V gene data show CDR1 as SEHNR and CDR2 as FQNEAQ (reference sequence). V was pared by 4 bases and J by 2 bases, with 6 bases of the junction left unmatched. This CDR3 region has 15 residues. In DNA, the CDR3 is TGTGCCAGCAGCTCGGACAGGGGTTTCCCCTACGAGCAGTACTTC. Its translation: CASSSDRGFPYEQYF.

The rearrangement joins TRBV5-1 to TRBJ2-7; TRBD1 matches 12 bases. Germline V gene lookup returns CDR1 SGHRS and CDR2 YFSETQ. The CDR3 has 15 residues. Trimming cost V 2 bases and J 4 bases; bases outside gene matches: 4. This chain's CDR3 is CASSFGTGGDYEQYF. The CDR3, as DNA: TGCGCCAGCAGCTTCGGGACAGGGGGCGATTACGAGCAGTACTTC.

The chain is built from TRBV6-6 and TRBJ1-5; D is undetermined. The length of the CDR3 is 12 residues. Germline CDR1 and CDR2: MNHNY and SVGAGI (reference sequence). V was clipped by 5 bases and J by 1 base, with 3 bases between them. The CDR3 reads CASSGSNQPQHF. Written as DNA, the CDR3 is TGTGCCAGCAGTGGGAGCAATCAGCCCCAGCATTTT.

The rearrangement links TRBV5-8 to TRBJ2-7; D possibly corresponds to TRBD1 (6 bases). The germline V gene has CDR1 SGHTS and CDR2 YDEGEE. CDR3 size: 14 residues. Trimming stripped 5 bases from V and 4 bases from J, with 16 bases between. CDR3 sequence reads: CASRSWGQGYEQYF. For the CDR3, the DNA is TGTGCCAGCAGAAGTTGGGGGCAAGGTTACGAGCAGTACTTC.